Following are 9 T cell receptor beta chains from one sample sequenced in a study of Tregs in tolerant kidney transplant recipients. Some clones are missing from TCRdb's copy, which holds only in-frame ones; the method was immunoSEQ multiplex PCR. The sample data list 25,000 to 35,000 clones. The material was CD8+ T cells from blood, obtained before the transplant. The source is a human donor who received a combined kidney and bone marrow transplant.

Comments on this clone: Read coverage stops 3 residues before the CDR3 terminus; the germline J gene supplies the remainder. The gene calls are TRBV6-1 and TRBJ1-1; no firm D call. CDR1 and CDR2 from the germline V gene are MNHNS and SASEGT. V was pared by 3 bases and J by 4 bases, with 9 bases between. The CDR3 is 13 residues long. The CDR3 bases that were read are TGTGCCAGCAGTGACGGGGTAGGCACTGAA. Encoded protein: CASSDGVGTE. The full CDR3 protein reads CASSDGVGTEAFF.

As for this clone: The read is 3 residues too short to cover the CDR3 end, so that end is filled in from the germline J gene. This chain connects TRBV5-1 to TRBJ1-1; 7 nucleotides match TRBD1. The CDR3 runs 16 residues. The germline gives CDR1 SGHRS, CDR2 YFSETQ. V dropped 4 bases and J dropped 1; count of bases not matched to a gene: 10. Incomplete CDR3 DNA: TGCGCCAGCAGCCCTCGACAGGGCTTAGCGAACACTGAA. This sequence encodes CASSPRQGLANTE. The entire CDR3 sequence reads CASSPRQGLANTEAFF.

About this clone: The CDR3 end is not reached by the read, which stops 3 residues before it; the germline J gene fills it in. The chain links TRBV7-9 to TRBJ1-1; possible D gene TRBD1, 5 bases. V lost 6 bases and J 0 bases, leaving 14 bases between the germline ends. Looked up from germline, CDR1 is SEHNR and CDR2 is FQNEAQ (reference sequence). The CDR3 consists of 15 residues. CDR3 protein: CASRSNTGMNTEAFF. CDR3 DNA, as far as it was read: TGTGCCAGCAGATCTAACACAGGAATGAACACTGAA.

About this clone itself: The read is 3 residues too short to cover the CDR3 end, so that end is filled in from the germline J gene. V gene TRBV7-7 combines with J gene TRBJ2-2; the match to TRBD2 covers 8 bases. This CDR3 is built from 15 residues. With 4 bases clipped from V and 6 bases from J, the junction kept 7 bases outside the gene matches. Per the germline V gene, CDR1 is SSHAT and CDR2 is FNYEAQ (reference sequence). The sequenced CDR3 bases are TGTGCCAGCAGCTCTGGACTAGCCGGGGCCGGGGAG. Amino acids: CASSSGLAGAGE. The full CDR3 is CASSSGLAGAGELFF.

Regarding this clone: Coverage ceases 3 residues before the CDR3 finishes, and the germline J gene fills in the end. The chain has TRBV6-2 or TRBV6-3 and TRBJ2-5; 11 nucleotides line up with TRBD2. The CDR3 consists of 16 residues. CDR1 is MNHEY, CDR2 SVGEGT, per germline. The V segment lost 2 bases and the J segment 4 bases; nucleotides outside the gene matches: 6. The CDR3 bases that were read are TGTGCCAGCAGTTACCTCGGGACTAGCGGCCGAGAGACC. Its translation is CASSYLGTSGRET. The entire CDR3 protein reads CASSYLGTSGRETQYF.

Remarks on this clone: Read sequence stops 3 residues before the CDR3 end, and the germline J gene provides the missing end. The chain employs TRBV29-1 and TRBJ2-1, with 12 bases matching TRBD1. Trimming took 8 bases from V and 8 from J; bases not matched to a gene: 7. Germline V gene lookup returns CDR1 SQVTM and CDR2 ANQGSEA. CDR3 size: 13 residues. CDR3 protein: CSIPGQGAHEQFF. The CDR3 bases that were read are TGCAGCATACCGGGACAGGGGGCACATGAG.

Turning to this clone: Sequencing ends 3 residues short of the CDR3 end; the germline J gene provides the rest. The chain links TRBV19 to TRBJ1-2; TRBD1 might be the D (5 bases). Germline CDR1 is LNHDA and CDR2 is SQIVND (reference sequence). CDR3 length equals 16 residues. The CDR3 reads CASSIWGTLLRGGYTF. The CDR3 bases that were read are TGTGCCAGTAGTATCTGGGGGACTCTCCTTCGCGGCGGC.

As to this clone: The CDR3 goes on 3 residues after the read ends, and that part is filled in from the germline J gene. The rearrangement uses TRBV7-9 and TRBJ2-7, with 8 bases lining up with TRBD1. CDR1 SEHNR and CDR2 FQNEAQ come from the germline V gene (reference sequence). With 4 bases clipped from V and 2 bases from J, the junction kept 7 bases outside the gene matches. This CDR3 contains 15 residues. The CDR3 region is CASSSSGGDPYEQYF. The part of the CDR3 DNA that was read is TGTGCCAGCAGCTCCTCAGGGGGCGACCCCTACGAG.

To note about this clone: The read ends 3 residues shy of where the CDR3 ends; the end is completed using the germline J gene. The rearrangement uses TRBV5-5 and TRBJ1-1; D perhaps matches TRBD1 (6 bases). Germline V gene lookup returns CDR1 SGHKS and CDR2 YYEKEE (reference sequence). The CDR3 is made up of 14 amino acids. V was cut by 1 base and J by 3 bases, with 10 bases left in between. CDR3 DNA, as far as it was read: TGTGCCAGCAGCTTGACAGGGAGGGACACTGAA. Amino acid sequence: CASSLTGRDTE. The full CDR3 reads CASSLTGRDTEAFF.